This TCR beta chain was sequenced in a study of shared clonotypes between healthy human individuals. Germline CDR1 reads SQVTM; CDR2 reads ANQGSEA. V lost 5 bases, J lost 3 bases, and 17 bases lay in between. The CDR3 totals 15 residues. Libraries were prepared by immunoSEQ multiplex PCR; TCRdb keeps only in-frame clonotypes and omits some of them. Of nearly 750,000 clones in the sample, 55% to 80% are singletons; the top ten hold around 1.8%. The receptor was derived from a woman aged 30 to 39 in good health. The chain uses TRBV29-1 and TRBJ1-3; D is possibly TRBD1 (5 bases). The sample taken for sequencing was memory CD4+ T cells sorted from blood. The sample's subset: CD45RA-negative fraction. DNA of the CDR3: TGCAGCGTTCTATCTGGTGGGGGATTTGGAAACACCATATATTTT. Translating it yields CSVLSGGGFGNTIYF.